A selection of T cell receptor beta chains follows, all from one sample in a study of cytomegalovirus exposure and HLA in healthy donors. Some clones are missing from TCRdb's copy, which holds only in-frame ones; the method was immunoSEQ multiplex PCR. The sample records about 130,000 clones, approximately 82% being singletons. Source material: PBMCs. The source is a man aged 30 to 45 in good health and CMV-seropositive. CDR3s include the opening cysteine and the closing phenylalanine or tryptophan. Each record gives: D gene, clone size, J gene, V gene, CDR3 DNA, CDR3 protein. The D gene is left open where the match is weak. Clone size appears in some rows only: once, few, many, or a class for an expanded clone.

TRBD1 . TRBJ1-1 TRBV5-1 TGCGCCAGCAGCCCCGTAGGGGGCGGCACTGAAGCTTTCTTT CASSPVGGGTEAFF
. few TRBJ1-6 TRBV2 TGTGCCAGCAGGAGAGGCACGAGTAATTCACCCCTCCACTTT CASRRGTSNSPLHF
TRBD1 . TRBJ1-2 TRBV18 TGTGCCAGCTCACCAACCGGACAGGGGTATGGCTACACCTTC CASSPTGQGYGYTF
. . TRBJ1-5 TRBV15 TGTGCCACCAGCCCAGGGGTCATCCAGCCCCAGCATTTT CATSPGVIQPQHF
. . TRBJ1-1 TRBV2 TGTGCCAGCAGCGCTACGTGGAACACTGAAGCTTTCTTT CASSATWNTEAFF
TRBD2 . TRBJ2-1 TRBV11-2 TGTGCCAGCAGCTTAGAGGGGCTAGCGGGAGCTTATGAGCAGTTCTTC CASSLEGLAGAYEQFF
TRBD2 . TRBJ2-2 TRBV2 TGTGCCAGCAGGGGGGGACTAGCGACGAACACCGGGGAGCTGTTTTTT CASRGGLATNTGELFF
. . TRBJ1-1 TRBV7-6 TGTGCCAGCAGCTTAGTACCAGGGCTGGGGACTGAAGCTTTCTTT CASSLVPGLGTEAFF
. . TRBJ2-5 TRBV19 TGTGCCAGTAGTGTGGGACTTCAAGAGACCCAGTACTTC CASSVGLQETQYF
. few TRBJ1-1 TRBV5-6 TGTGCCAGCAGCCGAGGGTACACTGAAGCTTTCTTT CASSRGYTEAFF
. once TRBJ1-1 TRBV9 TGTGCCAGCAGCATAGACCAGGGTCGGAACACTGAAGCTTTCTTT CASSIDQGRNTEAFF
TRBD2 . TRBJ2-5 TRBV2 TGTGCCAGCAGTGGACAAGCGGGAGCCCAAGAGACCCAGTACTTC CASSGQAGAQETQYF
. . TRBJ2-7 TRBV14 TGTGCCAGCAGCCAAGTAAACGAGTACGAGCAGTACTTC CASSQVNEYEQYF
. . TRBJ2-5 TRBV27 TGTGCCAGCAGTTTATTAGGTGGGAGCCAAGAGACCCAGTACTTC CASSLLGGSQETQYF
TRBD2 . TRBJ2-2 TRBV15 TGTGCCACCAGCTCCGGACTAGCGGGAGGGCCGGGCACCGGGGAGCTGTTTTTT CATSSGLAGGPGTGELFF
TRBD2 . TRBJ2-1 TRBV6-1 TGTGCCAGCAGTGAAGTGGATAGCGGGACCCCCAATGAGCAGTTCTTC CASSEVDSGTPNEQFF
TRBD1 . TRBJ1-2 TRBV19 TGTGCCAGTAGTATTAGGATGGAGGGACAGGGCTATGGCTACACCTTC CASSIRMEGQGYGYTF
. . TRBJ1-4 TRBV28 TGTGCCAGCAGTTTATATGGTTATCGGGAAAAACTGTTTTTT CASSLYGYREKLFF
TRBD1 . TRBJ1-2 TRBV27 TGTGCCAGCACCCCGGGACAGGGAGCTAACTATGGCTACACCTTC CASTPGQGANYGYTF
. . TRBJ2-7 TRBV11-2 TGTGCCAGCAGCTTAGTAGTGGGGGGGCCAGCCTACGAGCAGTACTTC CASSLVVGGPAYEQYF
. . TRBJ2-5 TRBV7-2 TGTGCCAGCAGCCTCCGGTCCCGTCCCCAAGAGACCCAGTACTTC CASSLRSRPQETQYF
TRBD2 . TRBJ2-5 TRBV19 TGTGCCAGTACGGGGGGGCAGACCCAGTACTTC CASTGGQTQYF
. . TRBJ2-7 TRBV6-1 TGTGCCAGCAGCACCGGGACTGACACCTACGAGCAGTACTTC CASSTGTDTYEQYF
. . TRBJ1-2 TRBV7-2 TGTGCCAGCAGCTTAAGGGCAGCGGGAGGCTACACCTTC CASSLRAAGGYTF
. . TRBJ1-1 TRBV2 TGTGCCAGCTACCGCGAATACTCCATGAACACTGAAGCTTTCTTT CASYREYSMNTEAFF
TRBD1 . TRBJ1-2 TRBV2 TGTGCCAGCGACCACGGGCGGGACAGGGGATCCTATGGCTACACCTTC CASDHGRDRGSYGYTF
. . TRBJ1-1 TRBV6-5 TGTGCCAGCAGTTACTGGGGGGAGGTTACTGAAGCTTTCTTT CASSYWGEVTEAFF
. . TRBJ1-4 TRBV12-5 TGTGCTAGCGGGAGGGGAGTAGAAGAAAAACTGTTTTTT CASGRGVEEKLFF
TRBD1 . TRBJ1-5 TRBV2 TGTGCCAGCAGCCTGGACAGGGGGGGAGTCCAGCCCCAGCATTTT CASSLDRGGVQPQHF
TRBD2 . TRBJ2-7 TRBV5-1 TGCGCCAGCAGCGAACTAGCGGACTCCTACGAGCAGTACTTC CASSELADSYEQYF
. . TRBJ1-1 TRBV7-3 TGTGCCAGCAGTTGGAGGATAAACACTGAAGCTTTCTTT CASSWRINTEAFF
. . TRBJ2-1 TRBV7-2 TGTGCCAGCAGCTTCCCGTACAATGAGCAGTTCTTC CASSFPYNEQFF
. . TRBJ2-6 TRBV2 TGTGCCAGCAGCGGACAGCTGCAATCTGGGGCCAACGTCCTGACTTTC CASSGQLQSGANVLTF
. . TRBJ2-7 TRBV10-1 TGCGCCAGCAGTGAGGTAACCGGGCTTGGGGGCGCCGAGCAGTACTTC CASSEVTGLGGAEQYF
. . TRBJ2-7 TRBV5-5 TGTGCCAGCGCCTGGGCCCTTGAAGCCGAGCAGTACTTC CASAWALEAEQYF
. . TRBJ2-5 TRBV5-1 TGCGCCAGCAGCTTGGTGGTGAGCGGACAAGAGACCCAGTACTTC CASSLVVSGQETQYF
. . TRBJ2-7 TRBV7-3 TGTGCCAGCAGCCCCACCAACGCTATCTACGAGCAGTACTTC CASSPTNAIYEQYF
. . TRBJ2-1 TRBV25-1 TGTGCCAGCAGTGTCGGGACTGGGACCTACAATGAGCAGTTCTTC CASSVGTGTYNEQFF
TRBD2 . TRBJ2-1 TRBV2 TGTGCCAGCAGGGCCCCCGGGAGGACCCTTTTTAATGAGCAGTTCTTC CASRAPGRTLFNEQFF
. . TRBJ2-3 TRBV7-3 TGTGCCAGCAGCCCCCCGGGGGACGGCGAAGATACGCAGTATTTT CASSPPGDGEDTQYF
TRBD1 . TRBJ1-1 TRBV4-2 TGTGCCAGCGGGCCGGGACAGGCAAACACTGAAGCTTTCTTT CASGPGQANTEAFF
. . TRBJ1-2 TRBV10-2 TGCGCCAGCAGTGTGGACAGCTACTATGGCTACACCTTC CASSVDSYYGYTF
. . TRBJ1-5 TRBV6-5 TGTGCCAGCAGCCAGAGACAGGTTAATCAGCCCCAGCATTTT CASSQRQVNQPQHF
. . TRBJ2-1 TRBV9 TGTGCCAGCAGCGCCGGGGTTTACAATGAGCAGTTCTTC CASSAGVYNEQFF
TRBD1 . TRBJ2-3 TRBV5-1 TGCGCCAGCAGCTTGGAGGGACAGGGGAGGACAGATACGCAGTATTTT CASSLEGQGRTDTQYF
TRBD1 once TRBJ1-4 TRBV5-1 TGCGCCAGCAGCACCGGACAGGGAGGTGAAAAACTGTTTTTT CASSTGQGGEKLFF